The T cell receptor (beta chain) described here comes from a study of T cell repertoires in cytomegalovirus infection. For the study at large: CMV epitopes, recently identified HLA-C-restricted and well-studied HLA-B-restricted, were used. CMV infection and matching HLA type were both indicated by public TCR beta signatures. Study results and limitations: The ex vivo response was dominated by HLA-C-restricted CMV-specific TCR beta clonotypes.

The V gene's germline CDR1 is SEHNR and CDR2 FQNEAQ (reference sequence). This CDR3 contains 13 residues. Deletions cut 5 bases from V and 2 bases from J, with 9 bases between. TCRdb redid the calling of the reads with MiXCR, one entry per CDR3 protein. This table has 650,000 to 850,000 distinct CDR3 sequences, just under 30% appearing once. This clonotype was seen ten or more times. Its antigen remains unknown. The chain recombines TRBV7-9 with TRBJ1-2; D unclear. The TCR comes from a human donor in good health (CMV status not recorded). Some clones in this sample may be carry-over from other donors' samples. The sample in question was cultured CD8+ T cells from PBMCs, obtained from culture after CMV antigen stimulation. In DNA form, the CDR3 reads TGTGCCAGCAGCCCGACGGGCAACTATGGCTACACCTTC. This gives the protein CASSPTGNYGYTF. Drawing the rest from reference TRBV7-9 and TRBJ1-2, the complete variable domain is DTGVSQNPRHKITKRGQNVTFRCDPISEHNRLYWYRQTLGQGPEFLTYFQNEAQLEKSRLLSDRFSAERPKGSFSTLEIQRTEQGDSAMYLCASSPTGNYGYTFGSGTRLTVV.